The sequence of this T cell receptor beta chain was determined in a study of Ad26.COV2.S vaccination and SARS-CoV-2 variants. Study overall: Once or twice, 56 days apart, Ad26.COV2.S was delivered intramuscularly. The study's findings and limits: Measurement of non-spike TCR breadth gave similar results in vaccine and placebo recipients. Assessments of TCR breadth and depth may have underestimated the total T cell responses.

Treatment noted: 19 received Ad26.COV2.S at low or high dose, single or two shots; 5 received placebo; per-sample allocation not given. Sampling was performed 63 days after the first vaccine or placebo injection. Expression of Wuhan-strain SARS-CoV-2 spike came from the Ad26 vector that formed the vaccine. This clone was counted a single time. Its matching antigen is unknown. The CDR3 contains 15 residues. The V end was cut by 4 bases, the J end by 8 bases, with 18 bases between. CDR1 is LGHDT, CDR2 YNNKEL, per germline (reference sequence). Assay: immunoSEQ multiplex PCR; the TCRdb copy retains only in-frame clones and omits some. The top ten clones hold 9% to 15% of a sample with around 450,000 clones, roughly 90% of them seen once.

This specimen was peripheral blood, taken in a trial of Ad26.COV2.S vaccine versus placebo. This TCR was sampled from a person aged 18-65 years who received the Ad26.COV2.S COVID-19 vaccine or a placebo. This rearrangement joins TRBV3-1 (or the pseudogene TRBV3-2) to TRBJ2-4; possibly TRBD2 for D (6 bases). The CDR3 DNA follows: TGTGCCAGCAGCCCAGGAGGGGAGGCCGTGCACATTCAGTACTTC. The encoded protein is CASSPGGEAVHIQYF.